This T cell receptor (beta chain) was recovered during a study of brain T cells in children with intractable seizures. Study outcomes and limitations: Patients' HCMV serostatus was unknown; virus specificity rests on CDR3 similarity alone. Pre-surgery blood may have been undersampled, hiding some clones.

Method: immunoSEQ multiplex PCR; TCRdb's copy keeps in-frame clones and lacks some. Altogether about 340,000 clones are present, roughly 92% being singletons, with the ten largest covering 5.7%. As to time point: blood from clinic visit 5 months post-surgery; TSC patient then seizure free. The sequenced cases were selected for having the highest brain T cell transcript signatures. Before surgery, patients took at least one anti-epileptic drug. The CDR3 length is 14 residues. Germline CDR1 SGHTA, CDR2 FQGNSA. Losses at the gene ends were 2 bases for V and 6 bases for J; bases not matched to a gene: 7. As regards this clone: Its antigen is unidentified.

This clonotype was obtained from a boy under three years old with tuberous sclerosis and intractable seizures. Sample: peripheral blood, taken approximately 5 months after surgery. V and J are TRBV7-2 and TRBJ2-7; 7 nucleotides line up with TRBD2. Here the CDR3 DNA reads TGTGCCAGCAGCTTACTAGCGGTCCCGAGCGAGCAGTACTTC. Translation: CASSLLAVPSEQYF.